The present T cell receptor (beta chain) was sequenced within a study of T cell responses to AZD1222 COVID-19 vaccine. Findings and limits, study-wide: Vaccination with two AZD1222 doses was followed by a rise in Spike-specific TCR breadth and depth.

The CDR3 length is 17 residues. The germline V and J ends were trimmed by 2 bases and 0 bases, with 14 bases remaining between them. Per germline, CDR1 SNHLY and CDR2 FYNNEI. Comments on this clone: As yet, its antigen is unknown.

Profiled with immunoSEQ multiplex PCR; TCRdb holds only in-frame clones, not every one. The data show 100,000 to 150,000 clones, with approximately 91% seen just once and 1.1% held by the top ten. The sequencing used peripheral blood, collected 28 days after the second AZD1222 dose. V usage is TRBV2 and J usage is TRBJ2-1; D is possibly TRBD1 or TRBD2 (5 bases each). This TCR came from an adult who received the AZD1222 COVID-19 vaccine. This CDR3 is CASSETIEGSSYNEQFF. DNA of the CDR3: TGTGCCAGCAGTGAAACTATCGAGGGGAGCTCCTACAATGAGCAGTTCTTC.